This T cell receptor beta chain is from a study of T cell clones after liver transplantation. On the study more broadly: Graft-donor-reactive sequences were compared with third-party-reactive TCRbeta sequences from pre-transplant mixed lymphocyte reactions.

The method was immunoSEQ multiplex PCR; TCRdb's version includes in-frame clones alone and lacks a portion of them. The data contain some 120,000 clones, 90% of them seen just once; the ten biggest clones take up 0.65% to 0.95%. The sample here was CD4+ T cells from blood, taken 12 months after liver transplant. This TCR derives from a human patient who received a liver transplant. Some T cells may possibly be graft donor cells.

The DNA of the CDR3 is TGTGCCAGCAGGGCCGGGACAGGGGGCGGTCAGCCCCAGCATTTT. This sequence encodes CASRAGTGGGQPQHF. V usage is TRBV6-6 and J usage is TRBJ1-5; 12 nucleotides align to TRBD1. Per germline, CDR1 MNHNY and CDR2 SVGAGI (reference sequence). This CDR3 is 15 amino acids long. The V segment lost 6 bases and the J segment 6 bases; nucleotides outside the gene matches: 6.